These T cell receptor beta chains were read from a single sample in a study of blood T cells in healthy people across ages. In TCRdb, the 5' RACE reads were re-called with MiXCR into one record per CDR3 protein. The data show roughly 2 million distinct CDR3 sequences, 40% to 55% seen once. Sequencing was done on a sample of blood. These receptors all come from a woman aged 40-49 years in good health. Both conserved end residues are part of each CDR3. A D gene is named only where the DNA matches it firmly. Size tells how often a clone was seen (once, few, many) or the class of an expanded clone, and some rows leave it out.

len | j_gene | d_gene | v_gene | abundance | CDR3aa | CDR3nt
14 | TRBJ2-5 | . | TRBV9 | few | CASSVDGAVETQYF | TGTGCCAGCAGCGTAGATGGCGCAGTGGAGACCCAGTACTTC
18 | TRBJ2-1 | TRBD2 | TRBV4-3 | . | CASSPLTPGTREDNEQFF | TGCGCCAGCAGCCCGCTAACGCCCGGGACTAGAGAAGACAATGAGCAGTTCTTC
17 | TRBJ2-1 | TRBD2 | TRBV15 | . | CATSRELAGPTYNEQFF | TGTGCCACCAGCAGGGAACTAGCGGGGCCAACTTACAATGAGCAGTTCTTC
17 | TRBJ2-3 | TRBD2 | TRBV14 | . | CASSHSGLAFSTDTQYF | TGTGCCAGCAGCCATTCGGGACTAGCCTTTAGCACAGATACGCAGTATTTT
15 | TRBJ2-1 | . | TRBV6-5 | . | CASSYIGQRHNEQFF | TGTGCCAGCAGTTACATTGGCCAAAGGCACAATGAGCAGTTCTTC
18 | TRBJ2-4 | TRBD2 | TRBV15 | . | CATSRGIAGVLAKNIQYF | TGTGCCACCAGCAGAGGGATAGCGGGGGTCCTAGCCAAAAACATTCAGTACTTC
15 | TRBJ1-1 | . | TRBV6-2/TRBV6-3 | . | CASSSTRRLGTEAFF | TGTGCCAGCAGTTCGACAAGGCGTTTGGGCACTGAAGCTTTCTTT
13 | TRBJ2-7 | TRBD1 | TRBV20-1 | . | CSANGQGSYEQYF | TGCAGTGCTAATGGACAGGGTTCCTACGAGCAGTACTTC
14 | TRBJ2-7 | . | TRBV28 | . | CASTRVQEAPEQYF | TGTGCCAGCACTCGAGTCCAGGAGGCCCCCGAGCAGTACTTC
14 | TRBJ2-5 | TRBD2 | TRBV6-5 | few | CASSYWGEGETQYF | TGTGCCAGCAGTTACTGGGGGGAGGGAGAGACCCAGTACTTC
15 | TRBJ1-4 | . | TRBV7-3 | . | CASSPRQATNEKLFF | TGTGCCAGCAGCCCCCGACAGGCAACTAATGAAAAACTGTTTTTT
12 | TRBJ2-7 | . | TRBV29-1 | many | CSGRVGAYEQYF | TGCAGCGGCCGAGTAGGGGCCTACGAGCAGTACTTC
11 | TRBJ2-7 | . | TRBV6-6 | few | CASEGSYEQYF | TGTGCCAGCGAAGGCTCCTACGAGCAGTACTTC
15 | TRBJ2-7 | TRBD2 | TRBV6-2/TRBV6-3 | . | CASSPLAGVQYEQYF | TGCGCCAGCAGTCCCCTAGCGGGGGTTCAATACGAGCAGTACTTC
16 | TRBJ2-1 | . | TRBV2 | . | CASSEGDLEGSNEQFF | TGTGCCAGCAGTGAAGGGGATCTAGAAGGATCGAATGAGCAGTTCTTC
16 | TRBJ1-6 | TRBD1 | TRBV4-3 | . | CASSQNRGSDSSPLHF | TGCGCCAGCAGCCAAAACAGGGGGTCGGATTCTTCACCCCTCCACTTT
14 | TRBJ2-7 | TRBD1 | TRBV28 | . | CASSLPPGGYEQYF | TGTGCCAGCAGTTTGCCGCCAGGGGGATACGAGCAGTACTTC
18 | TRBJ2-7 | TRBD2 | TRBV10-3 | . | CAISESRSGGGSYNEQYF | TGTGCCATCAGTGAGTCCCGTAGCGGGGGAGGCTCCTACAATGAGCAGTACTTC
16 | TRBJ2-5 | . | TRBV4-3 | . | CASSQEPSLGANEQYF | TGCGCCAGCAGCCAAGAACCTAGCCTGGGCGCCAATGAGCAGTACTTC
14 | TRBJ2-7 | . | TRBV10-1 | . | CASSGGTSGDEQYF | TGCGCCAGCAGTGGTGGGACTTCGGGAGACGAGCAGTACTTC
12 | TRBJ2-2 | . | TRBV24-1 | . | CATSSTGGELFF | TGTGCCACCAGTTCCACAGGCGGGGAGCTGTTTTTT
16 | TRBJ2-1 | . | TRBV20-1 | . | CSARASAGGTYNEQFF | TGCAGTGCTAGAGCGTCCGCCGGCGGGACCTACAATGAGCAGTTCTTC
14 | TRBJ2-5 | . | TRBV20-1 | . | CSAWRPGAKETQYF | TGCAGTGCTTGGAGGCCAGGGGCGAAGGAGACCCAGTACTTC
13 | TRBJ2-3 | . | TRBV7-2 | few | CASSSDGADTQYF | TGTGCCAGCAGCTCGGACGGGGCAGATACGCAGTATTTT
16 | TRBJ2-3 | TRBD2 | TRBV20-1 | . | CSTSGTLGPSTDTQYF | TGCAGTACTAGCGGGACCCTAGGTCCTAGCACAGATACGCAGTATTTT
14 | TRBJ2-7 | TRBD1 | TRBV20-1 | . | CSAQQGVIDYEQYF | TGCAGTGCTCAACAGGGGGTTATTGACTACGAGCAGTACTTC
15 | TRBJ1-4 | TRBD1 | TRBV5-1 | . | CASSPNRGSNEKLFF | TGCGCCAGCAGCCCGAACAGGGGATCTAATGAAAAACTGTTTTTT
15 | TRBJ2-3 | TRBD2 | TRBV7-2 | . | CASSVQRGGVDTQYF | TGTGCCAGCAGCGTTCAGCGGGGGGGCGTAGATACGCAGTATTTT
12 | TRBJ2-5 | . | TRBV20-1 | many | CSARPSQETQYF | TGCAGTGCTAGACCCAGTCAAGAGACCCAGTACTTC
16 | TRBJ2-5 | . | TRBV5-5 | few | CASSQDGQWLLGTQYF | TGTGCCAGCAGCCAGGATGGACAGTGGCTCTTAGGGACCCAGTACTTC
14 | TRBJ1-5 | . | TRBV7-8 | . | CASSLTVLNQPQHF | TGTGCCAGCAGCTTAACCGTTCTCAATCAGCCCCAGCATTTT
16 | TRBJ1-2 | TRBD1 | TRBV7-9 | . | CASSSYGQEPNYGYTF | TGTGCCAGCAGCTCATATGGACAGGAACCCAACTATGGCTACACCTTC
12 | TRBJ2-7 | . | TRBV7-2 | . | CASGLTWYEQYF | TGTGCCAGCGGCTTAACGTGGTACGAGCAGTACTTC
15 | TRBJ1-2 | . | TRBV18 | few | CASSPSTGITYGYTF | TGTGCCAGCTCACCATCGACTGGGATCACATATGGCTACACCTTC
15 | TRBJ2-3 | . | TRBV20-1 | . | CSASKGPGGGIAQYF | TGCAGTGCTAGTAAAGGTCCCGGAGGAGGTATTGCGCAGTATTTT
15 | TRBJ2-7 | . | TRBV6-1 | . | CASSDVRNLSYEQYF | TGTGCCAGCAGTGACGTTAGAAACCTTTCCTACGAGCAGTACTTC
16 | TRBJ2-1 | . | TRBV27 | . | CASRHNSGPSYNEQFF | TGTGCCAGCAGACACAATTCTGGCCCCTCCTACAATGAGCAGTTCTTC
14 | TRBJ1-5 | TRBD1 | TRBV20-1 | few | CSARDGQGLSAQHF | TGCAGTGCTAGAGATGGACAGGGGCTCAGTGCCCAGCATTTT
16 | TRBJ1-2 | . | TRBV9 | . | CASSTRPETTNYGYTF | TGTGCCAGCAGCACCCGCCCTGAGACTACTAACTATGGCTACACCTTC
14 | TRBJ2-7 | TRBD2 | TRBV27 | . | CASSPRLAVYEQYF | TGTGCCAGCAGTCCAAGACTAGCGGTATACGAGCAGTACTTC
15 | TRBJ2-1 | . | TRBV11-3 | few | CASSLGRRGMDEQFF | TGTGCCAGCAGCTTAGGCCGGAGGGGGATGGATGAGCAGTTCTTC
13 | TRBJ1-2 | TRBD1 | TRBV27 | few | CASSVQDRAGYTF | TGTGCCAGCAGTGTCCAAGACAGGGCCGGCTACACCTTC
16 | TRBJ1-5 | . | TRBV7-2 | . | CARSLAVTYSNQPQHF | TGTGCCCGCAGCTTAGCTGTGACCTATAGCAATCAGCCCCAGCATTTT
14 | TRBJ2-4 | . | TRBV4-2 | . | CASSQDTRVGEQYF | TGTGCCAGCAGCCAAGATACCCGGGTTGGGGAGCAGTACTTC